The T cell receptor (beta chain) described here comes from a study of TIL therapy for anti-PD-1-resistant metastatic lung cancer. General study points: Treatment-naive, never-smoker and oncogene-addicted patients were overrepresented in this highly selected cohort.

The libraries were made with immunoSEQ v3. Survey-level samples got 2 million or so read pairs; deep-level samples got roughly 5-6.5 million. Using immunoSEQ multiplex PCR, the repertoire was profiled, and TCRdb retains in-frame clones only, with some absent. The data contain approximately 16,000 clones, roughly 86% of them singletons. Regarding time point: pre-treatment sample, taken before nivolumab and TIL therapy. As for this clone: Its antigen is unknown.

CDR1 is SGHTA, CDR2 FQGNSA, per germline. The CDR3 is 13 residues long. The V gene end was trimmed by 8 bases and the J gene end by 2 bases; junction bases not matched to a gene: 3. This TCR derives from a person between 25 and 79 years old with non-small cell lung cancer. Material: blood, obtained at baseline. J is TRBJ2-1 and V is TRBV7-2; the match to TRBD2 covers 7 bases. CDR3 protein: CASPAGAYNEQFF. In nucleotides, the CDR3 is TGTGCCAGCCCGGCGGGGGCCTACAATGAGCAGTTCTTC.